This T cell receptor (beta chain) was documented in a study of T-cell reconstitution after alpha-beta-depleted transplantation in children. Study conclusions and caveats: It was surviving recipient T cells and thymic progenitors that gave some patients high TCRbeta diversity at day 60. Approximately two months post-transplant, alpha-beta T cells reportedly originated from several hundred expanded graft clones. Counts and diversity of T cells one year after transplant came mostly from newly produced T cells.

Trimming took off 8 bases at V and 4 bases at J, with 12 bases between the two ends. This CDR3 spans 13 amino acids. Germline V gene sequence: CDR1 MNHNY, CDR2 SVGAGI (reference sequence). Unique molecular identifiers were incorporated during preparation of the TCRbeta library. MiXCR, applied by TCRdb to the PCR reads, yields one record per CDR3 protein. The sample contains about 340,000 distinct CDR3 sequences, around 15% of which appear only once. In this sample, this clonotype turned up a few times. What it recognizes is unknown. The TCR originated in a male patient under 10 years old who had a stem cell transplant for acute lymphoblastic leukemia, so the T cells may come from the graft donor. The rearrangement joins TRBV6-6 to TRBJ1-3, with D maybe TRBD1 (5 bases). The sequencing used PBMCs, mostly from graft donor cells, collected 360 days after TCRalphabeta/CD19-depleted stem cell transplant. CDR3 sequence reads: CASLRWGGNTIYF. In nucleotides, the CDR3 is TGTGCCAGCTTACGGTGGGGCGGAAACACCATATATTTT.